Listed below are T cell receptor beta chains from one sample, sequenced in a study of blood T cell repertoires in COVID-19. TCRdb's table, derived via immunoSEQ multiplex PCR, lists solely in-frame clones and lacks some. The data contain a few hundred thousand clones, 75% to 90% of them singletons. Sample: PBMCs or T cells enriched from blood (not recorded which). Source of these receptors: a man younger than 45 who had recovered from COVID-19. CDR3s include the opening cysteine and the closing phenylalanine or tryptophan. The D gene is left open where the match is weak. A row's size may be missing; if present it is once, few, many or a size class.

TRBV9	TRBJ2-4	.	.	CASSVGGGRAKNIQYF	TGTGCCAGCAGCGTAGGGGGGGGCCGCGCCAAAAACATTCAGTACTTC
TRBV9	TRBJ2-1	TRBD2	.	CASSPWTSGVHEQFF	TGTGCCAGCAGCCCCTGGACTAGCGGGGTCCATGAGCAGTTCTTC
TRBV19	TRBJ1-6	.	.	CASSTRQYNSPLHF	TGTGCCAGTAGTACCAGACAGTATAATTCACCCCTCCACTTT
TRBV5-1	TRBJ2-1	TRBD1	.	CASSEDREWDEQFF	TGCGCCAGCAGCGAGGACAGGGAATGGGATGAGCAGTTCTTC
TRBV5-1	TRBJ1-1	.	few	CASSLAGAEEAFF	TGCGCCAGCAGCTTGGCCGGAGCAGAAGAAGCTTTCTTT
TRBV3-1/TRBV3-2	TRBJ2-3	.	.	CASSPVVGGPSTDTQYF	TGTGCCAGCAGCCCCGTCGTGGGGGGGCCTAGCACAGATACGCAGTATTTT
TRBV29-1	TRBJ2-7	TRBD1	.	CSVETGDSYEQYF	TGCAGCGTTGAAACAGGGGACTCCTACGAGCAGTACTTC
TRBV18	TRBJ1-6	TRBD1	.	CASSPNRGQDSPLHF	TGTGCCAGCTCACCCAACAGGGGACAAGACTCACCCCTCCACTTT
TRBV18	TRBJ2-5	.	.	CASSPPMGGPETQYF	TGTGCCAGCTCACCCCCAATGGGGGGGCCAGAGACCCAGTACTTC
TRBV4-1	TRBJ1-1	.	.	CASSQGGDGEAFF	TGCGCCAGCAGCCAAGGGGGAGACGGTGAAGCTTTCTTT
TRBV29-1	TRBJ1-1	.	.	CSESRGRKAEAFF	TGCAGCGAGAGTAGAGGGAGGAAGGCTGAAGCTTTCTTT
TRBV10-3	TRBJ2-5	.	.	CAIGARGYQETQYF	TGTGCCATCGGGGCTAGGGGGTACCAAGAGACCCAGTACTTC
TRBV6-4	TRBJ2-3	.	.	CASNKAIGSGTDTQYF	TGTGCCAGCAACAAGGCGATAGGGAGTGGCACAGATACGCAGTATTTT
TRBV6-5	TRBJ2-7	TRBD1	.	CASSYSSGQMTYEQYF	TGTGCCAGCAGTTACTCTTCGGGACAGATGACCTACGAGCAGTACTTC
TRBV4-1	TRBJ2-1	TRBD2	.	CASSQLGGTSHNEQFF	TGCGCCAGCAGCCAACTAGGGGGGACTAGTCACAATGAGCAGTTCTTC
TRBV5-8	TRBJ1-2	TRBD1	.	CASSSTGQGSYRGYTF	TGTGCCAGCAGCTCCACAGGACAGGGGTCCTATCGGGGCTACACCTTC
TRBV30	TRBJ1-6	TRBD1	.	CAWSTDRISYNSPLHF	TGTGCCTGGAGTACGGACAGGATCTCCTATAATTCACCCCTCCACTTT
TRBV3-1/TRBV3-2	TRBJ2-7	TRBD2	once	CASGAGTRPYF	TGTGCCAGCGGGGCGGGGACTAGGCCTTACTTC
TRBV27	TRBJ1-5	TRBD1	few	CASSSTGYGNQPQHF	TGTGCCAGCAGTTCGACAGGGTATGGCAATCAGCCCCAGCATTTT
TRBV5-4	TRBJ2-4	.	.	CASSSGHPTKNIQYF	TGTGCCAGCAGCTCCGGACATCCAACCAAAAACATTCAGTACTTC
TRBV28	TRBJ2-7	.	.	CASSLRGYEQYF	TGTGCCAGCAGCCTTAGGGGCTACGAGCAGTACTTC
TRBV11-3	TRBJ2-1	.	once	CASSLALASYNEQFF	TGTGCCAGCAGCTTAGCTCTAGCCTCGTACAATGAGCAGTTCTTC
TRBV28	TRBJ2-2	TRBD2	.	CASSFGAGVGTGELFF	TGTGCCAGCAGTTTTGGAGCGGGGGTGGGTACCGGGGAGCTGTTTTTT
TRBV19	TRBJ1-2	.	.	CASSTGLGSHYGYTF	TGTGCCAGTAGTACAGGACTGGGGTCCCACTATGGCTACACCTTC
TRBV19	TRBJ2-3	.	.	CASSIDPLSRTDTQYF	TGTGCCAGTAGTATAGACCCACTGAGTCGCACAGATACGCAGTATTTT
TRBV3-1/TRBV3-2	TRBJ1-3	.	.	CASSPGTSGNTIYF	TGTGCCAGCAGCCCAGGAACCTCTGGAAACACCATATATTTT
TRBV7-8	TRBJ2-7	TRBD2	.	CASSPLAGGPLEQYF	TGTGCCAGCAGCCCCCTAGCGGGGGGGCCTCTCGAGCAGTACTTC
TRBV19	TRBJ2-3	.	few	CASSRGLITDTQYF	TGTGCCAGTAGTAGGGGACTCATCACAGATACGCAGTATTTT
TRBV2	TRBJ2-7	.	.	CASRPGRGSYEQYF	TGTGCCAGCAGGCCCGGGCGGGGTAGCTACGAGCAGTACTTC
TRBV4-1	TRBJ1-5	TRBD1	.	CASSQPGTGNQPQHF	TGCGCCAGCAGCCAGCCCGGGACAGGCAATCAGCCCCAGCATTTT
TRBV3-1/TRBV3-2	TRBJ2-7	.	.	CASSQGPGLGYEQYF	TGTGCCAGCAGCCAAGGTCCGGGACTCGGCTACGAGCAGTACTTC
TRBV12-3/TRBV12-4	TRBJ1-1	TRBD1	.	CATSTGKLTEAFF	TGTGCCACCTCGACAGGGAAGCTGACTGAAGCTTTCTTT
TRBV3-1/TRBV3-2	TRBJ2-7	TRBD2	.	CASSLLAGGGYEQYF	TGTGCCAGCAGCCTGCTAGCGGGGGGTGGCTACGAGCAGTACTTC
TRBV5-1	TRBJ2-2	.	.	CASSSQPRRGTGELFF	TGCGCCAGCAGCTCACAACCGCGAAGGGGGACCGGGGAGCTGTTTTTT
TRBV21-1	TRBJ2-1	.	.	CASSKRELGNEQFF	TGTGCCAGCAGCAAACGGGAACTAGGCAATGAGCAGTTCTTC
TRBV6-5	TRBJ2-5	.	once	CASRVAATRQETQYF	TGTGCCAGCAGGGTAGCGGCCACTCGCCAAGAGACCCAGTACTTC
TRBV24-1	TRBJ2-5	TRBD1	.	CATSDSGTGGGETQYF	TGTGCCACCAGTGATTCCGGGACAGGGGGAGGGGAGACCCAGTACTTC
TRBV21-1	TRBJ2-1	.	.	CASTRGGQPGGPYNEQFF	TGTGCCAGCACCCGGGGGGGACAGCCTGGTGGTCCCTACAATGAGCAGTTCTTC
TRBV11-1	TRBJ2-7	.	.	CASSPDSRREYEQYF	TGTGCCAGCAGCCCCGACTCAAGGCGGGAATACGAGCAGTACTTC
TRBV5-4	TRBJ2-7	.	.	CASSLVGQNYEQYF	TGTGCCAGCAGCTTGGTCGGACAGAACTACGAGCAGTACTTC
TRBV2	TRBJ1-1	.	.	CASILNGATEAFF	TGTGCCAGCATCCTAAATGGGGCGACTGAAGCTTTCTTT
TRBV3-1/TRBV3-2	TRBJ1-6	.	.	CASSRTGSGSNNSPLHF	TGTGCCAGCAGCCGAACCGGGTCGGGGAGTAATAATTCACCCCTCCACTTT
TRBV2	TRBJ2-5	.	.	CASRDRGETQYF	TGTGCCAGCAGAGATCGCGGGGAGACCCAGTACTTC